One TCR beta chain is described in this entry. Its antigen remains unknown. V was pared by 0 bases and J by 3 bases, with 13 bases between. This CDR3 spans 15 amino acids. Looked up from germline, CDR1 is DFQATT and CDR2 is SNEGSKA (reference sequence). The data originate from a study of CD8+CD57+ T cells in acquired aplastic anemia. Study-wide findings and caveats: Patients versus controls showed no significant CD8+ Simpson's diversity difference.

The template for TCR beta VDJ and CDR3 sequence profiling was genomic DNA. TCRdb re-called the reads with MiXCR, one entry per CDR3 protein. The sample consists of around 210,000 distinct CDR3 sequences, roughly two thirds of them appearing once. The authors sequenced patients whose flow cytometry had shown CD8+CD57+ cell expansion. The rearrangement links TRBV20-1 to TRBJ2-3; D is possibly TRBD2 (5 bases). The source of this sequence is a human donor with aplastic anemia. The specimen was sorted CD4+, CD8+, or CD8+CD57+ T cells (not recorded which) from PBMCs. The CDR3 sequence: CSAREATGSTDTQYF. The DNA of the CDR3 is TGCAGTGCTAGAGAGGCGACGGGGAGTACAGATACGCAGTATTTT.